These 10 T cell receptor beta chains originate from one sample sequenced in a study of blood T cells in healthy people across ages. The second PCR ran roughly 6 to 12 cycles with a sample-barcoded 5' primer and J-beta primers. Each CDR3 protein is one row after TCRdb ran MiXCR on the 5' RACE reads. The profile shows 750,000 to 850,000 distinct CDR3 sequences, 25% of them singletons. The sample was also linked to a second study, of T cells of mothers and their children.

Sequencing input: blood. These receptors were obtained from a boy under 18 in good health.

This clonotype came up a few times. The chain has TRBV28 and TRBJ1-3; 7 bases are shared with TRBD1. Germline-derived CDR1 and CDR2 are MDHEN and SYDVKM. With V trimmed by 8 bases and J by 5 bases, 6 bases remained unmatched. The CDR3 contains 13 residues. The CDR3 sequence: CASSRQGRNTIYF. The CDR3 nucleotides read TGTGCCAGCTCAAGACAGGGTCGAAACACCATATATTTT.

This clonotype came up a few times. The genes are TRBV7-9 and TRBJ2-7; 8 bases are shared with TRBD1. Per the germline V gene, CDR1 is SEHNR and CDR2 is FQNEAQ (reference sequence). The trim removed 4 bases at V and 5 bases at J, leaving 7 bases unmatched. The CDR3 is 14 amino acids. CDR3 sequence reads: CASSSTGGRNEQYF. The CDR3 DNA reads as TGTGCCAGCAGCTCTACAGGGGGTCGGAACGAGCAGTACTTC.

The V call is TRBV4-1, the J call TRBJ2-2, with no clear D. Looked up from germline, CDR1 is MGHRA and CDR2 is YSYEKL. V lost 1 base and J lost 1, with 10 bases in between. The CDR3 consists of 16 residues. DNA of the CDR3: TGCGCCAGCAGCCAAGGTCAGGACCTGAACACCGGGGAGCTGTTTTTT. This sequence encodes CASSQGQDLNTGELFF.

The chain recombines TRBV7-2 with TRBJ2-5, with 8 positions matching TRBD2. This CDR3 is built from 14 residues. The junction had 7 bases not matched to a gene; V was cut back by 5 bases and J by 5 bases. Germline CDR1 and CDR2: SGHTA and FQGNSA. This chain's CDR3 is CASSQGSGGETQYF. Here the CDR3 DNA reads TGTGCCAGCAGCCAGGGATCGGGGGGGGAGACCCAGTACTTC.

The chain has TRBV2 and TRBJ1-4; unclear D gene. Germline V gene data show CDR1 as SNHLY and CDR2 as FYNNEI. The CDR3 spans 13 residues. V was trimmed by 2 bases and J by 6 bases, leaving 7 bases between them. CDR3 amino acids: CASSEKMHEKLFF. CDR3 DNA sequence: TGTGCCAGCAGTGAAAAGATGCATGAAAAACTGTTTTTT.

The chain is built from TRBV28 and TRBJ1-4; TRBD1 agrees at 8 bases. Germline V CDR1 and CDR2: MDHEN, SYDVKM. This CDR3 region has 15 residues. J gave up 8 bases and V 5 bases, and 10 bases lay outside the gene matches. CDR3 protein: CASSINRGNAEKLFF. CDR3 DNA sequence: TGTGCCAGCAGTATCAACAGGGGGAATGCCGAAAAACTGTTTTTT.

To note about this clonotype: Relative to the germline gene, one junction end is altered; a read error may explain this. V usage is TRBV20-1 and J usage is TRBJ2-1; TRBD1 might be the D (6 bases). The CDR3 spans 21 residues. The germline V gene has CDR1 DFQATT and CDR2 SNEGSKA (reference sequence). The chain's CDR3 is CSSRAGTGQVRRATLYDEQFF. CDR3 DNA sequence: TGCAGTTCTCGGGCCGGAACGGGACAAGTTAGGCGGGCGACGCTCTACGATGAGCAGTTCTTC.

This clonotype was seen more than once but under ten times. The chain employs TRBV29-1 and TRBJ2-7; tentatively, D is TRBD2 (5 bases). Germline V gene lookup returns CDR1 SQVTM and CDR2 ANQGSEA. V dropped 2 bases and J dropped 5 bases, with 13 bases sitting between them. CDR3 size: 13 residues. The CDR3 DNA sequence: TGCAGCGTTGAATATTTGGGGAGCCACGAGCAGTACTTC. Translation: CSVEYLGSHEQYF.

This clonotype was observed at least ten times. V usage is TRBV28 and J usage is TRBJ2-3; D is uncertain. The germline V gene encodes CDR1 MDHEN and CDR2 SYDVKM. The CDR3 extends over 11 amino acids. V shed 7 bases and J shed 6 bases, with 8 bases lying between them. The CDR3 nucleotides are TGTGCCAGCACCTCTGAGGATACGCAGTATTTT. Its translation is CASTSEDTQYF.

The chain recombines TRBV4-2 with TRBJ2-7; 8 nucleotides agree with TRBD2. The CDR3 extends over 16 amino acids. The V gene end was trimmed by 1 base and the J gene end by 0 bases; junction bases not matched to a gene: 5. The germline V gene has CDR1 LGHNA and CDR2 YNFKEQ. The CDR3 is CASSQGSGSLSYEQYF. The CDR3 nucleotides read TGTGCCAGCAGCCAAGGGAGCGGGAGCCTCTCCTACGAGCAGTACTTC.